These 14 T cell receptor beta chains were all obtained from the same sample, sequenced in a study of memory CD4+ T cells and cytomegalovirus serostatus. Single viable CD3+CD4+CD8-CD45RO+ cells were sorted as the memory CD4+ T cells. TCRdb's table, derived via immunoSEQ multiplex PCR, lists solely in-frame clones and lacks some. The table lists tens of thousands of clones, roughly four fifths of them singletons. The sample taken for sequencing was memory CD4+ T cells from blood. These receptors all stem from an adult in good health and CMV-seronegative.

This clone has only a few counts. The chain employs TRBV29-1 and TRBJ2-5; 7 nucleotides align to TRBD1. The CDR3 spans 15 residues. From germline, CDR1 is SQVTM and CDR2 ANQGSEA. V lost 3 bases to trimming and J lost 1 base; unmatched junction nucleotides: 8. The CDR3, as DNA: TGCAGCGTTGACACAGGGGTGGGGGCCCAAGAGACCCAGTACTTC. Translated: CSVDTGVGAQETQYF.

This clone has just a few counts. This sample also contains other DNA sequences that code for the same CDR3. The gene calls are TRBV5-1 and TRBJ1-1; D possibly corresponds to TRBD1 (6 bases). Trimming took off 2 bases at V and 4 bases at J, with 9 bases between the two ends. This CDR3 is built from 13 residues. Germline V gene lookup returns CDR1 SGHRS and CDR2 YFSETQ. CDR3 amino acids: CASSLRGGTEAFF. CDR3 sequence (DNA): TGCGCCAGCAGCTTAAGAGGGGGCACTGAAGCTTTCTTT.

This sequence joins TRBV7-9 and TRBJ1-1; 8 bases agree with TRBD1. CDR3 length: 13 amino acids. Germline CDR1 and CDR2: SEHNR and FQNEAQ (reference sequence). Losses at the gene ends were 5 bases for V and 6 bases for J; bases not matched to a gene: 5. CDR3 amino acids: CASSPQQGAEAFF. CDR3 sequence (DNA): TGTGCCAGCAGCCCCCAACAGGGGGCTGAAGCTTTCTTT.

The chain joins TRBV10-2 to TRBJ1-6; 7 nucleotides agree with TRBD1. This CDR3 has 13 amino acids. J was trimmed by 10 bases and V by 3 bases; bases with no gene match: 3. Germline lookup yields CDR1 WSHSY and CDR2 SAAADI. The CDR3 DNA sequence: TGCGCCAGCAGTGAAGGGGGCGAATCACCCCTCCACTTT. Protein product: CASSEGGESPLHF.

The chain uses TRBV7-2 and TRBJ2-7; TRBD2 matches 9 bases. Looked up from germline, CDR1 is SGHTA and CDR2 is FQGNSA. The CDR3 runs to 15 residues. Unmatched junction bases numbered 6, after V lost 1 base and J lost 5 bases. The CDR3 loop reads CASSLGGGAANEQYF. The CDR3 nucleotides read TGTGCCAGCAGCTTAGGCGGGGGGGCGGCTAACGAGCAGTACTTC.

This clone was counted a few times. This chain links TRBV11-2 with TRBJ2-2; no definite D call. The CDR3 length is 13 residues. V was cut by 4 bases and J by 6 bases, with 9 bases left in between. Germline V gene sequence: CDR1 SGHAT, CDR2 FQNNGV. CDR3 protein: CASSSWTAGELFF. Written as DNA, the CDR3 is TGTGCCAGCAGCTCCTGGACGGCCGGGGAGCTGTTTTTT.

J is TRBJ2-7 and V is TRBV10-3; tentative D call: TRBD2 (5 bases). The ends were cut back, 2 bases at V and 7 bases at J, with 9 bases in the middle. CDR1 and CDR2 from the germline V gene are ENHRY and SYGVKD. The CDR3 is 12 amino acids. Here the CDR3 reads CAISEASGEQYF. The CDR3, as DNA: TGTGCCATCAGTGAGGCCTCGGGAGAGCAGTACTTC.

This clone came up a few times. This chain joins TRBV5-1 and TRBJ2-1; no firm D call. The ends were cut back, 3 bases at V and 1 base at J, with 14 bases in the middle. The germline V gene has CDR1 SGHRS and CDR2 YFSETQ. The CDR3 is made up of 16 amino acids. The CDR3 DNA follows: TGCGCCAGCAGCTGGGCTTGGGGTGGGTCCTACAATGAGCAGTTCTTC. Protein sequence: CASSWAWGGSYNEQFF.

The CDR3 region is CASSLMTGLNSPLHF. CDR3 sequence (DNA): TGTGCCAGTAGCCTCATGACAGGATTGAATTCACCCCTCCACTTT. The chain couples TRBV19 to TRBJ1-6, with a weak D call TRBD1 (6 bases). The CDR3 loop spans 15 amino acids. The V and J ends lost 6 bases and 7 bases respectively, with 16 bases between them. The germline gives CDR1 LNHDA, CDR2 SQIVND (reference sequence).

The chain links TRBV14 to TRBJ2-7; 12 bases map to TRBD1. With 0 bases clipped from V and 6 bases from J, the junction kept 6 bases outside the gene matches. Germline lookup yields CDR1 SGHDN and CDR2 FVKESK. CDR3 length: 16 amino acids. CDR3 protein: CASSQEGTGGRGEQYF. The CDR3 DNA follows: TGTGCCAGCAGCCAAGAAGGGACAGGGGGCAGGGGCGAGCAGTACTTC.

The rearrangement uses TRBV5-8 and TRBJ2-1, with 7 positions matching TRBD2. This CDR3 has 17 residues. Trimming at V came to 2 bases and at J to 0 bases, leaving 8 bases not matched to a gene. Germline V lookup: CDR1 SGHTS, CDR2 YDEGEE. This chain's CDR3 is CASSLGLAVFSYNEQFF. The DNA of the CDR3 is TGTGCCAGCAGCTTAGGTCTAGCGGTTTTCTCCTACAATGAGCAGTTCTTC.

CDR3 protein: CASSPGVAEAFF. The CDR3 DNA sequence: TGTGCCAGCTCACCAGGGGTGGCTGAAGCTTTCTTT. The rearrangement links TRBV18 to TRBJ1-1, with D hard to call. V lost 2 bases and J lost 6, with 7 bases in between. CDR1 is KGHSH and CDR2 is LQKENI in the germline V gene. The CDR3 runs to 12 residues.

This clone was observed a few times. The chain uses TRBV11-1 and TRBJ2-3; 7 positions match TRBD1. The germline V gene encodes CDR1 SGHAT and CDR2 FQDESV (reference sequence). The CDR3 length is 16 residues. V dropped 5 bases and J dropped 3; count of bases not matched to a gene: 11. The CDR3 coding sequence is TGTGCCAGCAGCACCGGCACCGGGACAGTGACAGATACGCAGTATTTT. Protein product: CASSTGTGTVTDTQYF.

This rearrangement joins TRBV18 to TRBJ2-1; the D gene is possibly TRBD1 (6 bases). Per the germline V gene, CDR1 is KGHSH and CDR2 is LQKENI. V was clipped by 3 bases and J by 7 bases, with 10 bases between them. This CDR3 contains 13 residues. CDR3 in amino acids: CASSPNRANEQFF. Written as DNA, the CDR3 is TGTGCCAGCTCACCTAACAGGGCAAATGAGCAGTTCTTC.